One and the same sample provided the 9 T cell receptor beta chains below, sequenced in a study of blood T cell repertoires in COVID-19. Clones were sequenced by immunoSEQ multiplex PCR, and TCRdb holds only the in-frame ones, with some missing. The sample has more than 150,000 clones; roughly nine tenths are singletons. The sample consisted of peripheral blood. All receptors come from a man between 65 and 80 years old with active or convalescent COVID-19.

The chain combines TRBV7-8 with TRBJ1-5; TRBD1 matches at 11 bases. Germline loops: CDR1 SGHVS, CDR2 FQNEAQ. V shed 5 bases and J 9 bases; nucleotides not matched to a gene: 9. The CDR3 consists of 15 residues. Here the CDR3 reads CASSLADRGLWPQHF. In nucleotides, the CDR3 is TGTGCCAGCAGCCTGGCGGACAGGGGGCTGTGGCCCCAGCATTTT.

The chain carries TRBV7-9 and TRBJ1-5; D gene unclear. This CDR3 is built from 13 residues. CDR1 and CDR2 from the germline V gene are SEHNR and FQNEAQ (reference sequence). V was shortened by 1 base and J by 4 bases, with 5 bases between the two germline ends. The CDR3 is CASSLGPNQPQHF. The CDR3 DNA is TGTGCCAGCAGCTTAGGGCCGAATCAGCCCCAGCATTTT.

The chain is built from TRBV10-2 and TRBJ2-1, with TRBD2 identical over 11 bases. In germline, CDR1 is WSHSY, CDR2 SAAADI. J gave up 12 bases and V 3 bases, and 13 bases lay outside the gene matches. The CDR3 is 16 amino acids. This CDR3 is CASSELGLAVGFGQFF. For the CDR3, the DNA is TGCGCCAGCAGTGAATTGGGACTAGCGGTTGGATTTGGGCAGTTCTTC.

This rearrangement joins TRBV6-2 or TRBV6-3 to TRBJ2-1, with D perhaps matching TRBD1 (9 bases). The CDR3 covers 16 residues. Trimming removed 5 bases from V and 5 bases from J, with 19 bases in between. Germline-derived CDR1 and CDR2 are MNHEY and SVGEGT. CDR3 sequence reads: CASSRAGDRADNEQFF. The DNA of the CDR3 is TGTGCCAGCAGTCGAGCGGGGGACAGGGCCGACAATGAGCAGTTCTTC.

This clone was counted between two and nine times. The chain uses TRBV5-6 and TRBJ2-6, with D perhaps matching TRBD2 (5 bases). The CDR3 length is 15 residues. Trimming stripped 4 bases from V and 2 bases from J, with 10 bases between. CDR1 is SGHDT, CDR2 YYEEEE, per germline. In DNA, the CDR3 is TGTGCCAGCAGCGTCGGGATAACTGGGGCCAACGTCCTGACTTTC. Translation gives CASSVGITGANVLTF. The variable domain in full, completed from reference TRBV5-6 and TRBJ2-6, reads DAGVTQSPTHLIKTRGQQVTLRCSPKSGHDTVSWYQQALGQGPQFIFQYYEEEERQRGNFPDRFSGHQFPNYSSELNVNALLLGDSALYLCASSVGITGANVLTFGAGSRLTVL.

J is TRBJ1-1 and V is TRBV5-1, with 8 bases aligning to TRBD1. Germline CDR1 and CDR2: SGHRS and YFSETQ. The CDR3 is 14 residues long. The V gene end was trimmed by 3 bases and the J gene end by 1 base; junction bases not matched to a gene: 2. CDR3 sequence reads: CASSSTGGNTEAFF. CDR3 DNA sequence: TGCGCCAGCAGCTCTACAGGGGGGAACACTGAAGCTTTCTTT.

The chain links TRBV20-1 to TRBJ2-4; D is ambiguous. The germline V gene has CDR1 DFQATT and CDR2 SNEGSKA (reference sequence). With 3 bases removed from V and 8 bases from J, the gap between germline ends came to 8 bases. The CDR3 is made up of 11 amino acids. The CDR3 region has the DNA TGCAGTGCTAGGGCTTTGGACATTCAGTACTTC. It specifies CSARALDIQYF.

This clone was recorded once. This chain links TRBV7-6 with TRBJ2-6, with D possibly TRBD1 on 5 matching bases. CDR1 is SGHVS, CDR2 FNYEAQ, per germline. Trimming left V 5 bases short and J 0 bases short, with 8 bases between. The CDR3 is 15 amino acids. CDR3 DNA: TGTGCCAGCAGCCGAAGGGGCTCTGGGGCCAACGTCCTGACTTTC. It encodes CASSRRGSGANVLTF.

This clone was seen only once. The V call is TRBV6-2 or TRBV6-3, the J call TRBJ2-1, with TRBD2 identical over 9 bases. Germline CDR1 is MNHEY and CDR2 is SVGEGT. The CDR3 is made up of 15 amino acids. V lost 2 bases, J lost 4 bases, and 3 bases stayed unmatched. The CDR3 DNA is TGTGCCAGCAGTTACGCGGGAGGGCCTTACAATGAGCAGTTCTTC. Its protein is CASSYAGGPYNEQFF.